These T cell receptor beta chains were read from a single sample in a study of cytomegalovirus exposure and HLA in healthy donors. Sequencing was performed with immunoSEQ multiplex PCR; in TCRdb, only in-frame clones are kept and a portion is missing. The sample consists of about 14,000 clones, over 55% of them appearing once. The sequenced material came from PBMCs. The receptors were gathered from a woman aged 45-60 years in good health and CMV-seropositive. Each CDR3 is given without its conserved first and last residue. Rows give clone size only sometimes, using once, few, many, or a class for an expanded clone.

size: .
V: TRBV6-5
CDR3: ASSFQRITYNEQF

size: .
V: TRBV29-1
CDR3: SAQWGGQPQH

size: .
V: TRBV7-2
CDR3: ASSIRGPNEKLF

size: once
V: TRBV30
CDR3: AWEGGQGNYGYT

size: .
V: TRBV29-1
CDR3: SVAQGVTDTQY

size: .
V: TRBV5-1
CDR3: ASSLGLAGENEQF

size: .
V: TRBV11-2
CDR3: ASRGTAEYNEQF

size: .
V: TRBV30
CDR3: AWSSSGGAF

size: few
V: TRBV7-9
CDR3: ASSPEAPGGYT

size: .
V: TRBV4-1
CDR3: ASSQDLGMGRANYHDEQY

size: few
V: TRBV6-5
CDR3: ASSSQGAHEKLF

size: .
V: TRBV29-1
CDR3: SAGGDGTEGGPGNTIY

size: .
V: TRBV6-9
CDR3: ASSLNRVTTDTQY

size: .
V: TRBV6-1
CDR3: ASSASPRPYNEQF

size: once
V: TRBV6-5
CDR3: ASSYADGANYGYT

size: .
V: TRBV4-3
CDR3: ASSQDSRGPNTEAF

size: few
V: TRBV2
CDR3: ASSAQGEKLF

size: .
V: TRBV25-1
CDR3: ASKGTGEFGGAF

size: few
V: TRBV4-3
CDR3: ASIPGTSGSFEWTGELF

size: .
V: TRBV28
CDR3: ASSRPGQGKAF

size: .
V: TRBV14
CDR3: ASSLTPGELF

size: few
V: TRBV2
CDR3: ASSEAELAKNIQY

size: few
V: TRBV6-1
CDR3: ASKPGARQPQH

size: .
V: TRBV7-2
CDR3: ASSFGTIPGQY

size: .
V: TRBV7-9
CDR3: ASSPSGTYEQY

size: .
V: TRBV6-5
CDR3: ASSYSLRYTEAF

size: .
V: TRBV29-1
CDR3: SVEVAGSEAF

size: .
V: TRBV30
CDR3: AADRVREKLF

size: once
V: TRBV30
CDR3: AWSRGTANWGYT

size: .
V: TRBV7-6
CDR3: ASSDGIEQF

size: .
V: TRBV6-1
CDR3: ASSAGQGYNEQF

size: .
V: TRBV2
CDR3: ASSVGLAGLTGELF

size: .
V: TRBV6-1
CDR3: ASSPFLNTEAF

size: .
V: TRBV25-1
CDR3: ASSEYLSNQPQH

size: once
V: TRBV4-3
CDR3: ASSQSEGGGSNEQF

size: .
V: TRBV6-1
CDR3: ASGSAGRGIEQY

size: once
V: TRBV4-2
CDR3: ASSQDRRITDTQY

size: .
V: TRBV5-1
CDR3: ASSLAGPAYGYT

size: .
V: TRBV4-3
CDR3: ASSQDLGQHYEQY

size: .
V: TRBV5-4
CDR3: ASSRKAVSYNEQF